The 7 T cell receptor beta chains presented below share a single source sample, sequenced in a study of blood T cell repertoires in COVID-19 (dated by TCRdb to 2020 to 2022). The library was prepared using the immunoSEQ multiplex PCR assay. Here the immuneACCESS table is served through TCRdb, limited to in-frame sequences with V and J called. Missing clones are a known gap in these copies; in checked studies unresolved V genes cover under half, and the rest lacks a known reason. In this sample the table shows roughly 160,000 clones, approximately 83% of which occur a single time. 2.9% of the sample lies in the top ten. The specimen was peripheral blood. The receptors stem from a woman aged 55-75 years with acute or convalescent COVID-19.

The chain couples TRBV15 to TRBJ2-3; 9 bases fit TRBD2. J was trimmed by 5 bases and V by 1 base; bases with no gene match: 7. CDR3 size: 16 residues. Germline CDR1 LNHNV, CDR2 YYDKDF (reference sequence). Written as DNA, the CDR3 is TGTGCCACCAGCAGAGGCGCGGGGGGGCCGAAAGATACGCAGTATTTT. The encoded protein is CATSRGAGGPKDTQYF.

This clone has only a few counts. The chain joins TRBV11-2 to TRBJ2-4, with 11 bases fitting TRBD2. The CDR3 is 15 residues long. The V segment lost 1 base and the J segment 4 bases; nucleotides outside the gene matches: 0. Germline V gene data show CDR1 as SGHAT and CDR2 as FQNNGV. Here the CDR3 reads CASSLVAGGKNIQYF. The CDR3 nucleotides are TGTGCCAGCAGCTTAGTAGCGGGGGGGAAAAACATTCAGTACTTC.

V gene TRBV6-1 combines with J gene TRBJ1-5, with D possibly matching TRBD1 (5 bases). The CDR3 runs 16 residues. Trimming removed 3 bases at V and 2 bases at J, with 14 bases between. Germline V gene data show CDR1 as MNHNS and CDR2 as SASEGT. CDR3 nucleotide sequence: TGTGCCAGCAGTGAGGGCAGGGTTGTAGGCAATCAGCCCCAGCATTTT. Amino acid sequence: CASSEGRVVGNQPQHF.

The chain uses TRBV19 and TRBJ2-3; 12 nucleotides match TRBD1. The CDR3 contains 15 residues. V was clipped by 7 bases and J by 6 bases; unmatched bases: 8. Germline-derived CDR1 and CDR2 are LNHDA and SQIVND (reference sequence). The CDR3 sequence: CASKLGQGAWDTQYF. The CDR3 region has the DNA TGTGCCAGTAAATTGGGACAGGGGGCCTGGGATACGCAGTATTTT.

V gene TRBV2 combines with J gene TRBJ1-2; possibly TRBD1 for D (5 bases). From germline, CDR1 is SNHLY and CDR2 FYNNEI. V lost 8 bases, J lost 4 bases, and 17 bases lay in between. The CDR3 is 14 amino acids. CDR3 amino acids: CASDRLGGAYGYTF. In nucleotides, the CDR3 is TGTGCCAGCGACCGACTAGGCGGGGCCTATGGCTACACCTTC. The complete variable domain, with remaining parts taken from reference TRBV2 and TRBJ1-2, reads EPEVTQTPSHQVTQMGQEVILRCVPISNHLYFYWYRQILGQKVEFLVSFYNNEISEKSEIFDDQFSVERPDGSNFTLKIRSTKLEDSAMYFCASDRLGGAYGYTFGSGTRLTVV.

The CDR3 bases are TGTGCCAGCAGAGGACAGTATTATGGCTACACCTTC. It translates to CASRGQYYGYTF. The chain is built from TRBV3-1 (or the pseudogene TRBV3-2) and TRBJ1-2, with TRBD1 as a possible D gene (6 bases). Trimming removed 6 bases at V and 5 bases at J, with 10 bases between. The CDR3 contains 12 residues. Germline-derived CDR1 and CDR2 are LGHDT and YNNKEL (reference sequence).

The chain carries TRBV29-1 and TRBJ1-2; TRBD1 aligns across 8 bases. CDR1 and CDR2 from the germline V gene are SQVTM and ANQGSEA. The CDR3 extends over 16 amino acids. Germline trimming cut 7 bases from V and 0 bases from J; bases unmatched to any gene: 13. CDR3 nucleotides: TGCAGCGCTCTCCCGACAGGGGCCCAAGCTAACTATGGCTACACCTTC. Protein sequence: CSALPTGAQANYGYTF.